These T cell receptor beta chains were read from a single sample in a study of OX40 agonist ivuxolimab in advanced cancers. The repertoire was sequenced with immunoSEQ multiplex PCR; TCRdb's copy has only in-frame clones and lacks some. This table has roughly 56,000 clones, more than 70% appearing once. Sequenced here: CD4+ or CD8+ T cells sorted from blood, sampled in a trial of the OX40 agonist ivuxolimab. The receptors shown here come from an adult with an advanced solid tumor such as melanoma, head and neck, liver or kidney cancer. Each CDR3 is given with its conserved first and last residue. The D gene is left open where the match is weak. The size of a clone is reported for some rows only, either as once, few or many, or as a class for expanded clones.

D gene	V gene	J gene	clone size	CDR3 DNA	CDR3 protein
TRBD2	TRBV2	TRBJ2-1	NA	TGTGCCAGCAACGTAGCGGGGGTGTACAATGAGCAGTTCTTC	CASNVAGVYNEQFF
NA	TRBV6-1	TRBJ2-4	NA	TGTGCCAGCAGTCCGAGCTACATTCAGTACTTC	CASSPSYIQYF
NA	TRBV12-5	TRBJ1-3	NA	TGTGCTAGTGGTAGAGACTTAAACACCATATATTTT	CASGRDLNTIYF
TRBD1	TRBV6-5	TRBJ1-2	few	TGTGCCAGCAGTTACTCCGACCGGACAGGTCGCGGCTACACCTTC	CASSYSDRTGRGYTF
TRBD1	TRBV7-9	TRBJ1-5	few	TGTGCCAGCAGCTTAGGACAGGGGGTGGCTCAGCCCCAGCATTTT	CASSLGQGVAQPQHF
NA	TRBV2	TRBJ2-7	few	TGTGCCAGCAGTGAGGCCAGTAGCCACGAGCAGTACTTC	CASSEASSHEQYF
TRBD1	TRBV6-1	TRBJ1-2	NA	TGTGCCAGCGACCCCGGGACAGGGGGCTATGGCTACACCTTC	CASDPGTGGYGYTF
TRBD1	TRBV19	TRBJ2-5	NA	TGTGCCAGTGACAGCAGACAGGGTGGGGAGACCCAGTACTTC	CASDSRQGGETQYF
NA	TRBV7-6	TRBJ1-1	NA	TGTGCCAGCAGGCAGGACCAGGGTAGTGAAGCTTTCTTT	CASRQDQGSEAFF
NA	TRBV5-1	TRBJ2-1	NA	TGCGCCAGCAGCTTTCAGGGGCCCTACAATGAGCAGTTCTTC	CASSFQGPYNEQFF
TRBD1	TRBV18	TRBJ2-5	NA	TGTGCCAGCTCACAACGACAGGGGATGACGGAGACCCAGTACTTC	CASSQRQGMTETQYF
NA	TRBV19	TRBJ1-1	NA	TGTGCCAGTTCCTCAAGGGCGCGGGCTTTCTTT	CASSSRARAFF
NA	TRBV7-6	TRBJ1-1	NA	TGTGCCAGCAGCCCCTCGGGGAGCGGGGGCACTGAAGCTTTCTTT	CASSPSGSGGTEAFF
TRBD1	TRBV5-4	TRBJ1-2	NA	TGTGCCAGCAGCGTGGACAGGGGCTATGGCTACACCTTC	CASSVDRGYGYTF
NA	TRBV5-4	TRBJ2-4	NA	TGTGCCAGCAGCTTGAGCGGCCTAAACATTCAGTACTTC	CASSLSGLNIQYF
NA	TRBV5-4	TRBJ2-3	once	TGTGCCAGCAGCTTGCTTTTGGACAGCAGCACAGATACGCAGTATTTT	CASSLLLDSSTDTQYF
TRBD1	TRBV9	TRBJ1-5	few	TGTGCCAGCAGCCCATCTGGACAGGGACGGCAGCCCCAGCATTTT	CASSPSGQGRQPQHF
NA	TRBV30	TRBJ2-1	NA	TGTGCCTGGAGTTTAGGGGGACCCGATGAGCAGTTCTTC	CAWSLGGPDEQFF
NA	TRBV4-1	TRBJ1-6	NA	TGCGCCAGCAGCCAAGAACCCTATAATTCACCCCTCCACTTT	CASSQEPYNSPLHF
TRBD1	TRBV2	TRBJ1-2	NA	TGTGCCAGCAGTGAAACAGGGGGCTCGTACTATGGCTACACCTTC	CASSETGGSYYGYTF
NA	TRBV6-1	TRBJ1-4	NA	TGTGCCGGACAACAGGGAGGAGAAAAACTGTTTTTT	CAGQQGGEKLFF
TRBD1	TRBV30	TRBJ1-2	NA	TGTGCCTGGACAGGGGGGTACTATGGCTACACCTTC	CAWTGGYYGYTF
NA	TRBV5-1	TRBJ1-4	NA	TGCGCCAGCAGCTTGGCCGGGATCCGGGAACTGTTTTTT	CASSLAGIRELFF
NA	TRBV6-4	TRBJ1-2	once	TGTGCCAGCAGTGACTTTCCCGAGGGTGGCTACACCTTC	CASSDFPEGGYTF
NA	TRBV11-1	TRBJ2-3	NA	TGTGCCAGCAGCTTACTACAGGGCCCATCAGATACGCAGTATTTT	CASSLLQGPSDTQYF
NA	TRBV7-9	TRBJ2-2	few	TGTGCCCCCGGTCCAGGGAACACCGGGGAGCTGTTTTTT	CAPGPGNTGELFF
TRBD2	TRBV11-2	TRBJ2-1	few	TGTGCCAGCAGCTTAGGAACTAGCGGGCGCTCCTACAATGAGCAGTTCTTC	CASSLGTSGRSYNEQFF
NA	TRBV6-5	TRBJ1-6	NA	TGTGCCAGCAGTTTACAGGGATGGTACAATTCACCCCTCCACTTT	CASSLQGWYNSPLHF
NA	TRBV11-2	TRBJ1-5	once	TGTGCCAGCAGCCAGGGAGTTGAGCCCCAGCATTTT	CASSQGVEPQHF
NA	TRBV28	TRBJ2-4	NA	TGTGCCAGCAGTCCCTGGTCCGGACTAGCCAAAAACATTCAGTACTTC	CASSPWSGLAKNIQYF
TRBD2	TRBV5-6	TRBJ2-1	NA	TGTGCCAGCAGCCGCGGGGGGGGCTCCTACAATGAGCAGTTCTTC	CASSRGGGSYNEQFF
TRBD1	TRBV7-2	TRBJ1-2	NA	TGTGCCAGCAGCTTAGCCTCGGGACAGGGGCCTAACTATGGCTACACCTTC	CASSLASGQGPNYGYTF
NA	TRBV28	TRBJ1-6	once	TGTGCCAGCATAGGAGACACCAATTCACCCCTCCACTTT	CASIGDTNSPLHF
NA	TRBV28	TRBJ2-3	once	TGTGCCAGCAGTCAGGGAATTGGGCCAGATACGCAGTATTTT	CASSQGIGPDTQYF
NA	TRBV5-6	TRBJ1-5	NA	TGTGCCAGCAGCCTGACAGGAGGGGATCAGCCCCAGCATTTT	CASSLTGGDQPQHF
NA	TRBV30	TRBJ2-4	NA	TGTGCCTGGGGGGGGATAGCCAAAAACATTCAGTACTTC	CAWGGIAKNIQYF
NA	TRBV6-6	TRBJ1-2	once	TGTGCCAGCAGTTCTCAGACGGAAATGAGGGACTATGGCTACACCTTC	CASSSQTEMRDYGYTF
TRBD2	TRBV6-5	TRBJ2-5	NA	TGTGCCAGCAGTCACTCACTAGCGGGTATACAAGAGACCCAGTACTTC	CASSHSLAGIQETQYF
NA	TRBV11-2	TRBJ2-3	few	TGTGCCAGCAGCTTAGATCTTGCGTGGGGGGGGCTAAGCACAGATACGCAGTATTTT	CASSLDLAWGGLSTDTQYF
TRBD1	TRBV29-1	TRBJ2-1	NA	TGCAGCGTTGCTGGACAGGGGAGAGGTGAGCAGTTCTTC	CSVAGQGRGEQFF
NA	TRBV4-2	TRBJ2-2	once	TGTGCCAGCAGCCAAGTTTCCTCTGGGGAGCTGTTTTTT	CASSQVSSGELFF
NA	TRBV30	TRBJ2-5	NA	TGTGCCTGGAGTAAAGGGCTTCAAGAGACCCAGTACTTC	CAWSKGLQETQYF
TRBD2	TRBV27	TRBJ2-7	few	TGTGCCAGCAGTTTTGAGCTAGCGGGAACCTACGAGCAGTACTTC	CASSFELAGTYEQYF
NA	TRBV6-6	TRBJ1-1	NA	TGTGCCAGCAGTTACGGCGCGGGTGAAGCTTTCTTT	CASSYGAGEAFF
NA	TRBV7-9	TRBJ2-7	NA	TGTGCCAGCAGCTTAGGCCGGGACCGGTGGTACTTC	CASSLGRDRWYF
TRBD2	TRBV4-1	TRBJ2-7	NA	TGCGCCAGCAGCCAGGGGGGCGGGGGGTACGAGCAGTACTTC	CASSQGGGGYEQYF
NA	TRBV7-2	TRBJ1-2	NA	TGCGCCAGCACGGGGGTTCGAAACTATGGCTACACCTTC	CASTGVRNYGYTF
NA	TRBV11-2	TRBJ2-3	NA	TGTGCCAGCAGCTTAACGGGGTCCTCAGGGACGCAGTATTTT	CASSLTGSSGTQYF
TRBD1	TRBV11-2	TRBJ1-3	NA	TGTGCCAGCACGACAGGGATAGGAAACACCATATATTTT	CASTTGIGNTIYF
NA	TRBV12-5	TRBJ2-5	NA	TGTGCTAGTGGTCCCGGACCGTCCGACCAACAAGGGACCCAGTACTTC	CASGPGPSDQQGTQYF